The 29 T cell receptor beta chains below all came from one sample that was sequenced in a study of T cells in Graves' hyperthyroidism and ophthalmopathy. TCR beta CDR3 regions were amplified from RNA. Primed by the HTBI set, a first-round RT-PCR was run on the TCR CDR3. TCRdb re-called the multiplex PCR reads through MiXCR, storing one row per CDR3 protein. The sample has a few hundred thousand distinct CDR3 sequences, approximately 14% seen once. Sequencing input: blood. The receptors originated from a woman aged 25 to 39 with Graves' hyperthyroidism.

This clonotype was seen more than once but under ten times. V is TRBV13 and J is TRBJ1-1; maybe TRBD1 (6 bases). The CDR3 is made up of 16 amino acids. The germline V and J ends were trimmed by 0 bases and 1 base, with 12 bases remaining between them. CDR1 is PRHDT and CDR2 is FYEKMQ in the germline V gene (reference sequence). CDR3 DNA: TGTGCCAGCAGCTTAGGCATAGGGGGAGGGAACACTGAAGCTTTCTTT. This codes for CASSLGIGGGNTEAFF.

Regarding this clonotype: A read error may explain this, as a much larger clone is one base away. Because the CDR3 is missing its conserved closing phenylalanine or tryptophan, this is likely a read error. The chain employs TRBV19 and TRBJ2-3, with TRBD2 identical over 10 bases. The CDR3 length is 17 residues. Looked up from germline, CDR1 is LNHDA and CDR2 is SQIVND (reference sequence). With 4 bases clipped from V and 1 base from J, the junction kept 8 bases outside the gene matches. CDR3 sequence: CASSNSGRAGGTDTQYS. DNA for the CDR3: TGTGCCAGTAGTAACAGCGGGAGGGCAGGAGGCACAGATACGCAGTATTCT.

The chain carries TRBV6-2 or TRBV6-3 and TRBJ1-5; D is ambiguous. This CDR3 has 15 amino acids. CDR1 and CDR2 (germline): MNHEY, SVGEGT. V shed 2 bases and J shed 5 bases, with 13 bases lying between them. CDR3: CASSYLINSDQPQHF. CDR3 sequence (DNA): TGTGCCAGCAGTTACCTTATCAACAGCGATCAGCCCCAGCATTTT.

This clonotype showed up many times. The chain uses TRBV11-2 and TRBJ2-3, with TRBD2 matching 12 bases. The CDR3 is made up of 17 amino acids. Germline CDR1 and CDR2: SGHAT and FQNNGV. J gave up 3 bases and V 6 bases, and 10 bases lay outside the gene matches. As DNA, the CDR3 is TGTGCCAGCAGATTACCTCTAGCGGGAGGGCCGACAGATACGCAGTATTTT. Its translation: CASRLPLAGGPTDTQYF.

The rearrangement links TRBV7-2 to TRBJ2-5; 7 bases fit TRBD1. The DNA end is more similar to TRBJ2-1, so the J call may be wrong. The CDR3 spans 12 residues. The germline V gene encodes CDR1 SGHTA and CDR2 FQGNSA. The CDR3 loop reads CASSLGDRAQFF. In DNA form, the CDR3 reads TGTGCCAGCAGCTTAGGAGACAGGGCCCAGTTCTTC.

A few counts support this clonotype. The J gene is TRBJ2-5, the V gene TRBV3-1; 7 bases are shared with TRBD2. From germline, CDR1 is LGHDT and CDR2 YNNKEL (reference sequence). This CDR3 is built from 14 residues. V was pared by 7 bases and J by 1 base, with 6 bases of the junction left unmatched. The CDR3 is CASTWGRGQETQYF. CDR3 coding DNA: TGTGCCAGCACCTGGGGGAGGGGCCAAGAGACCCAGTACTTC.

The chain combines TRBV20-1 with TRBJ2-1; D gene ambiguous. Trimming removed 0 bases at V and 1 base at J, with 16 bases between. Germline lookup yields CDR1 DFQATT and CDR2 SNEGSKA (reference sequence). This CDR3 contains 17 residues. The CDR3 region has the DNA TGCAGTGCTAGAGATTTGGTTAGGGCCCCTTCCTACAATGAGCAGTTCTTC. This codes for CSARDLVRAPSYNEQFF.

This chain joins TRBV19 and TRBJ1-5; 9 bases fit TRBD1. The CDR3 spans 16 residues. Germline CDR1 reads LNHDA; CDR2 reads SQIVND (reference sequence). V shed 6 bases and J 3 bases; nucleotides not matched to a gene: 9. The CDR3 here is CASSKLRTGDNQPQHF. The CDR3 region has the DNA TGTGCCAGTAGCAAATTAAGGACAGGGGACAATCAGCCCCAGCATTTT.

V and J are TRBV10-3 and TRBJ2-3, with TRBD1 matching over 8 bases. The CDR3 has 16 amino acids. The J segment lost 4 bases and the V segment lost 0 bases, leaving 6 bases of the junction unmatched. Germline V gene data show CDR1 as ENHRY and CDR2 as SYGVKD. For the CDR3, the DNA is TGTGCCATCAGTGAGTCCGAGGCAGGGGGCGCAGATACGCAGTATTTT. Amino acids: CAISESEAGGADTQYF.

The V gene is TRBV9, the J gene TRBJ2-1; maybe TRBD2 (6 bases). Germline V CDR1 and CDR2: SGDLS, YYNGEE. Trimming removed 2 bases at V and 0 bases at J, with 15 bases between. The CDR3 consists of 17 residues. The CDR3 here is CASSVRGAGSSYNEQFF. For the CDR3, the DNA is TGTGCCAGCAGCGTCCGAGGGGCGGGGAGCTCCTACAATGAGCAGTTCTTC.

This clonotype was observed a few times. The gene calls are TRBV6-5 and TRBJ1-5; D is perhaps TRBD1 (6 bases). Trimming pared 1 base from V and 4 bases from J, leaving 14 bases between. CDR3 size: 16 residues. Germline V lookup: CDR1 MNHEY, CDR2 SVGAGI. The CDR3 nucleotides read TGTGCCAGCAGTTACTATCCACAGGGAGCAAATCAGCCCCAGCATTTT. Its protein product is CASSYYPQGANQPQHF.

The chain joins TRBV10-3 to TRBJ2-2, with 8 bases aligning to TRBD2. The CDR3 totals 16 residues. The trim removed 0 bases at V and 7 bases at J, leaving 7 bases unmatched. CDR1 ENHRY and CDR2 SYGVKD come from the germline V gene. The CDR3 DNA sequence: TGTGCCATCAGTGAGTCTCCAGCGGGAGAGGTCGGGGAGCTGTTTTTT. Translating gives CAISESPAGEVGELFF.

At least ten counts were recorded for this clonotype. The chain couples TRBV3-1 to TRBJ2-1; a weak D match, TRBD2 (5 bases). Per germline, CDR1 LGHDT and CDR2 YNNKEL (reference sequence). This CDR3 has 14 residues. Trimming pared 0 bases from V and 9 bases from J, leaving 12 bases between. CDR3 sequence reads: CASSQDRGSGEQFF. The CDR3 coding sequence is TGTGCCAGCAGCCAAGACCGGGGAAGTGGTGAGCAGTTCTTC.

CDR3 sequence reads: CASSNNHLSGANVLTF. The CDR3 region has the DNA TGTGCCAGTAGTAACAACCACCTTTCGGGGGCCAACGTCCTGACTTTC. This chain joins TRBV19 and TRBJ2-6, with D uncertain. The V gene's germline CDR1 is LNHDA and CDR2 SQIVND (reference sequence). The ends were cut back, 4 bases at V and 4 bases at J, with 14 bases in the middle. The CDR3 runs to 16 residues. The full variable domain, its missing parts supplied by reference TRBV19 and TRBJ2-6, is DGGITQSPKYLFRKEGQNVTLSCEQNLNHDAMYWYRQDPGQGLRLIYYSQIVNDFQKGDIAEGYSVSREKKESFPLTVTSAQKNPTAFYLCASSNNHLSGANVLTFGAGSRLTVL.

At least ten counts were recorded for this clonotype. The CDR3 loop reads CASSPYGTNTGELFF. Here the CDR3 DNA reads TGTGCCAGCAGCCCCTACGGGACAAACACCGGGGAGCTGTTTTTT. The chain carries TRBV5-6 and TRBJ2-2; D may be TRBD1 (6 bases). Deletions cut 4 bases from V and 2 bases from J, with 12 bases between. CDR1 and CDR2 (germline): SGHDT, YYEEEE. The CDR3 runs to 15 residues.

This clonotype was counted between two and nine times. The chain joins TRBV6-2 or TRBV6-3 to TRBJ2-2; unclear D gene. V was clipped by 6 bases and J by 6 bases, with 14 bases between them. Germline loops: CDR1 MNHEY, CDR2 SVGEGT. This CDR3 has 14 amino acids. The CDR3 spells CASSYKESAGELFF. Here the CDR3 DNA reads TGTGCCAGCAGCTACAAGGAAAGCGCCGGGGAGCTGTTTTTT.

The V and J genes are TRBV19 and TRBJ2-5; D is unresolved. The germline V gene has CDR1 LNHDA and CDR2 SQIVND (reference sequence). This CDR3 comprises 13 residues. The ends were cut back, 6 bases at V and 1 base at J, with 9 bases in the middle. The chain's CDR3 is CASSQPTQETQYF. CDR3 bases: TGTGCCAGTAGCCAGCCAACCCAAGAGACCCAGTACTTC.

This clonotype was found a few times. This chain links TRBV7-9 with TRBJ2-7, with TRBD2 matching over 14 bases. CDR1 is SEHNR and CDR2 is FQNEAQ in the germline V gene (reference sequence). With 2 bases clipped from V and 0 bases from J, the junction kept 9 bases outside the gene matches. The CDR3 has 19 residues. The chain's CDR3 is CASSLPEGLAGESSYEQYF. In DNA form, the CDR3 reads TGTGCCAGCAGCTTACCTGAGGGACTAGCGGGAGAGAGCTCCTACGAGCAGTACTTC.

This clonotype was seen repeatedly, ten times or more. The chain carries TRBV30 and TRBJ1-1; possibly TRBD1 for D (5 bases). This CDR3 has 13 residues. Germline loops: CDR1 GTSNPN, CDR2 SVGIG (reference sequence). Trimming stripped 4 bases from V and 2 bases from J, with 11 bases between. The CDR3, as DNA: TGTGCCTGGACTCCGACAGAAAACACTGAAGCTTTCTTT. It is translated as CAWTPTENTEAFF.

This clonotype was seen a few times. A read error may explain this, as a much larger clone is one base away. This rearrangement joins TRBV6-1 to TRBJ1-1; D is perhaps TRBD1 (5 bases). The germline V gene has CDR1 MNHNS and CDR2 SASEGT. With 4 bases removed from V and 1 base from J, the gap between germline ends came to 10 bases. The CDR3 has 14 residues. The CDR3 DNA reads as TGTGCCAGCAGTGGGGACGAGACGAACACTGAAGCTTTCTTT. Translation: CASSGDETNTEAFF.

This clonotype showed up just a few times. This chain joins TRBV5-6 and TRBJ2-1, with D possibly TRBD2 on 6 matching bases. Germline lookup yields CDR1 SGHDT and CDR2 YYEEEE. The CDR3 consists of 16 residues. The ends were cut back, 6 bases at V and 4 bases at J, with 20 bases in the middle. Written as DNA, the CDR3 is TGTGCCAGCAAAGTGGCGGGCGGGGTACCATACAATGAGCAGTTCTTC. Translation gives CASKVAGGVPYNEQFF.

This clonotype was recorded a few times. This sequence joins TRBV29-1 and TRBJ2-7; TRBD1 matches 9 bases. Germline CDR1 and CDR2: SQVTM and ANQGSEA. With V trimmed by 6 bases and J by 5 bases, 8 bases remained unmatched. The CDR3 covers 13 residues. The CDR3, as DNA: TGCAGCGTCGGGGGACAGGGTTATAACGAGCAGTACTTC. Translating it yields CSVGGQGYNEQYF.

This clonotype was found many times. The chain combines TRBV6-1 with TRBJ2-1; TRBD1 agrees at 8 bases. J was trimmed by 8 bases and V by 4 bases; bases with no gene match: 10. Germline CDR1 MNHNS, CDR2 SASEGT. The CDR3 has 15 amino acids. In DNA, the CDR3 is TGTGCCAGCAGTGCGCGGGACAGGTTTACCCATGAGCAGTTCTTC. As protein: CASSARDRFTHEQFF.

This clonotype was recorded many times. The genes are TRBV20-1 and TRBJ2-5; perhaps TRBD2 as D (5 bases). Looked up from germline, CDR1 is DFQATT and CDR2 is SNEGSKA (reference sequence). Trimming stripped 7 bases from V and 5 bases from J, with 17 bases between. The length of the CDR3 is 13 residues. CDR3 bases: TGCAGTGTTTTTGCGGGTACGAGGGAGACCCAGTACTTC. It yields the protein CSVFAGTRETQYF.

The chain couples TRBV27 to TRBJ2-7, with 8 bases that match TRBD1. CDR3 length: 14 residues. Per the germline V gene, CDR1 is MNHEY and CDR2 is SMNVEV (reference sequence). Unmatched junction bases numbered 2, after V lost 1 base and J lost 3 bases. The CDR3 DNA is TGTGCCAGCAGTTTATTCAGGGGGCACTACGAGCAGTACTTC. This encodes CASSLFRGHYEQYF.

Notes on this clonotype: A single base separates this from a much larger clone, so it may be a read error. This chain uses TRBV30 with TRBJ2-3; D not resolved. Per germline, CDR1 GTSNPN and CDR2 SVGIG (reference sequence). The CDR3 covers 12 residues. With 4 bases removed from V and 4 bases from J, the gap between germline ends came to 9 bases. The CDR3 sequence: CAWIPPSDTQYF. The CDR3 region has the DNA TGTGCCTGGATTCCTCCTTCAGATACGCAGTATTTT. The full variable domain, in which reference TRBV30 and TRBJ2-3 provide the parts outside the CDR3, is SQTIHQWPATLVQPVGSPLSLECTVEGTSNPNLYWYRQAAGRGLQLLFYSVGIGQISSEVPQNLSASRPQDRQFILSSKKLLLSDSGFYLCAWIPPSDTQYFGPGTRLTVL.

The genes are TRBV12-3 or TRBV12-4 and TRBJ2-1, with 10 positions matching TRBD2. This CDR3 is 17 amino acids long. V lost 2 bases and J lost 1; bases outside the gene matches: 5. CDR3 residues: CASSLQASGSSYNEQFF. DNA of the CDR3: TGTGCCAGCAGTTTACAGGCTAGCGGGAGTTCCTACAATGAGCAGTTCTTC.

V usage is TRBV19 and J usage is TRBJ2-1; 10 nucleotides agree with TRBD1. The CDR3 covers 14 residues. Trimming removed 10 bases from V and 8 bases from J; junction bases left unmatched: 11. Per the germline V gene, CDR1 is LNHDA and CDR2 is SQIVND (reference sequence). CDR3 coding DNA: TGTGCCACTAAAGACAGGGGGCGATACGATGAGCAGTTCTTC. Translated, it gives CATKDRGRYDEQFF.

This clonotype has only a few counts. The CDR3 loop is CAISDAGTGGADTQYF. As DNA, the CDR3 is TGTGCCATCAGTGATGCAGGGACAGGGGGCGCAGATACGCAGTATTTT. The rearrangement uses TRBV10-3 and TRBJ2-3; 12 nucleotides match TRBD1. J gave up 4 bases and V 3 bases, and 5 bases lay outside the gene matches. The CDR3 is made up of 16 amino acids. Germline CDR1 ENHRY, CDR2 SYGVKD.